Listed below are T cell receptor beta chains from one sample, sequenced in a study of T cells in Graves' hyperthyroidism and ophthalmopathy. MiXCR was run by TCRdb on the multiplex PCR reads, yielding one entry per CDR3 protein. The sample has around 700,000 distinct CDR3 sequences, roughly a sixth seen once; the top ten hold approximately 15%. The material sequenced was blood. The receptors were gathered from a woman aged 45-65 years with Graves' hyperthyroidism that later progressed to Graves' ophthalmopathy. CDR3s include the opening cysteine and the closing phenylalanine or tryptophan. A D gene is named only where the DNA matches it firmly. Clone size is given for some rows only: seen once, a few or many times, or a class if the clone is expanded.

v_call: TRBV29-1; clone_size: few; d_call: TRBD1; j_call: TRBJ1-1; cdr3_nt: TGCAGCGCAGACAGGGGGGGGACTGAAGCTTTCTTT; cdr3_aa: CSADRGGTEAFF
v_call: TRBV12-3/TRBV12-4; clone_size: few; d_call: NA; j_call: TRBJ2-2; cdr3_nt: TGTGCCAGCAGCGATAGGGGTGCCGGGGAGCTGTTTTTT; cdr3_aa: CASSDRGAGELFF
v_call: TRBV11-2; clone_size: many; d_call: NA; j_call: TRBJ2-2; cdr3_nt: TGTGCCAGCAGCTTAGCACCGGACAGTGTCGTCGCCGGGGAGCTGTTTTTT; cdr3_aa: CASSLAPDSVVAGELFF
v_call: TRBV10-1; clone_size: NA; d_call: NA; j_call: TRBJ2-5; cdr3_nt: TGCGCCAGCAGTGAGAACGTGGCACCGGGGGAGACCCAGTACTTC; cdr3_aa: CASSENVAPGETQYF
v_call: TRBV7-8; clone_size: many; d_call: NA; j_call: TRBJ1-1; cdr3_nt: TGTGCCAGCAGCTTAGCTCCGGGTCACACTGAAGCTTTCTTT; cdr3_aa: CASSLAPGHTEAFF
v_call: TRBV6-1; clone_size: NA; d_call: TRBD2; j_call: TRBJ2-1; cdr3_nt: TGTGCCAGCAGTGAAGAAGGGAGCGGGGGGGCCTGGTATGAGCAGTTCTTC; cdr3_aa: CASSEEGSGGAWYEQFF
v_call: TRBV5-1; clone_size: NA; d_call: NA; j_call: TRBJ1-6; cdr3_nt: TGCGCCAGCAGCTTTGACAGGCGGAGCTCCTATAATTCACCCCTCCACTTT; cdr3_aa: CASSFDRRSSYNSPLHF
v_call: TRBV12-3/TRBV12-4; clone_size: few; d_call: NA; j_call: TRBJ1-6; cdr3_nt: TGTGCCAGCAGTTTTCATCAGGCACCCCTCCACTTT; cdr3_aa: CASSFHQAPLHF
v_call: TRBV20-1; clone_size: many; d_call: TRBD1; j_call: TRBJ1-2; cdr3_nt: TGCAGTGCTGGGACAGGGGACACATACTATGGCTACACCTTC; cdr3_aa: CSAGTGDTYYGYTF
v_call: TRBV7-8; clone_size: NA; d_call: TRBD2; j_call: TRBJ2-3; cdr3_nt: TGTGCCAGCAGCGACCGACTAGCGGGAGGGAGCCCCCGAGGTACGCAGTATTTT; cdr3_aa: CASSDRLAGGSPRGTQYF
v_call: TRBV7-7; clone_size: few; d_call: NA; j_call: TRBJ2-5; cdr3_nt: TGTGCTAGCAGCCCCCCCCCCGGCGCGGGGATCCAAGAGACCCAGTACTTC; cdr3_aa: CASSPPPGAGIQETQYF
v_call: TRBV20-1; clone_size: many; d_call: NA; j_call: TRBJ1-1; cdr3_nt: TGCAGTGCTAGACCCATCGGGAGGGCGAACACTGAAGCTTTCTTT; cdr3_aa: CSARPIGRANTEAFF
v_call: TRBV2; clone_size: NA; d_call: NA; j_call: TRBJ2-5; cdr3_nt: TGTGCCGCAACCGGGGAGACCCAGTACTTC; cdr3_aa: CAATGETQYF
v_call: TRBV10-3; clone_size: NA; d_call: NA; j_call: TRBJ2-1; cdr3_nt: TGTGCCATCAGGACAGAAGCCTACAATGAGCAGTTCTTC; cdr3_aa: CAIRTEAYNEQFF
v_call: TRBV7-8; clone_size: many; d_call: TRBD1; j_call: TRBJ2-1; cdr3_nt: TGTGCCAGCAGCTCTCTCGACAGGGCCGGCAATGAGCAGTTCTTC; cdr3_aa: CASSSLDRAGNEQFF
v_call: TRBV7-9; clone_size: NA; d_call: TRBD2; j_call: TRBJ2-4; cdr3_nt: TGTGCCAGCAGCTTAGTTCTGGGACTAGCAAACATTCAGTACTTC; cdr3_aa: CASSLVLGLANIQYF
v_call: TRBV3-1; clone_size: many; d_call: NA; j_call: TRBJ1-5; cdr3_nt: TGTGCCAGCAGCCAGGGGCAGGGCGGTAATCAGCCCCAGCATTTT; cdr3_aa: CASSQGQGGNQPQHF